This TCR beta chain originates from a study of cytomegalovirus exposure and HLA in healthy donors. Findings of the study overall: Most TCRs appeared rarely, but some public TCRs recurred in many donors.

The CDR3 spans 13 residues. Germline CDR1 is SGHVS and CDR2 is FNYEAQ. V lost 4 bases, J lost 2 bases, and 9 bases lay in between. Notes on this clone: What it binds is unknown.

13 Jbeta primers and 60 Vbeta primers were used for the PCR. Libraries were prepared by immunoSEQ multiplex PCR; TCRdb keeps only in-frame clonotypes and omits some of them. Of about 170,000 clones listed, roughly 80% were seen once; the top ten hold approximately 2.2%. The receptor was isolated from a male donor in good health and CMV-seronegative. The genes are TRBV7-6 and TRBJ2-7; D is unresolved. Sequenced sample: PBMCs. The CDR3 region has the DNA TGTGCCAGCAGCTCCGAGATTACCTACGAGCAGTACTTC. It yields the protein CASSSEITYEQYF.